The T cell receptor beta chain under discussion was sequenced for a study of blood T cell repertoires in COVID-19. Study-level information: Donors in the United States, Italy and Spain gave samples during acute or convalescent COVID-19.

Generated by immunoSEQ multiplex PCR, the TCRdb table keeps only in-frame clones and is missing some. Of 260,000 or so clones in the sample, nearly 85% were seen once. The origin of this receptor is a human donor in a cohort sampled during active COVID-19. The material sequenced was peripheral blood.

CDR3 residues: CASSYAGGGYGYTF. DNA of the CDR3: TGTGCCAGCAGTTACGCAGGGGGCGGCTATGGCTACACCTTC. The J gene is TRBJ1-2, the V gene TRBV6-5, with TRBD1 identical over 8 bases. V lost 2 bases to trimming and J lost 4 bases; unmatched junction nucleotides: 3. From germline, CDR1 is MNHEY and CDR2 SVGAGI. This CDR3 has 14 amino acids.